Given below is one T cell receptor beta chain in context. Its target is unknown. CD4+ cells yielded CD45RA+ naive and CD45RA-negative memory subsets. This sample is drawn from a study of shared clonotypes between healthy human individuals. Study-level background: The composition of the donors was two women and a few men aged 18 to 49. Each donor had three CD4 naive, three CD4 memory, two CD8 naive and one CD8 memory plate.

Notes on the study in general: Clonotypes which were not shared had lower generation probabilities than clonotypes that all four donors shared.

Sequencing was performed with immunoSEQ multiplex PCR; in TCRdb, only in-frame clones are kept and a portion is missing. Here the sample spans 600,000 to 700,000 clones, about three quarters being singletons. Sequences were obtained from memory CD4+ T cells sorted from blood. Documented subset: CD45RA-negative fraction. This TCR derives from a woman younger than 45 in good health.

CDR3 region: CASSAGQGRSYGYTF. As DNA, the CDR3 is TGTGCCAGCAGCGCCGGACAGGGGCGAAGCTATGGCTACACCTTC. The gene calls are TRBV13 and TRBJ1-2; 9 bases agree with TRBD1. The V gene's germline CDR1 is PRHDT and CDR2 FYEKMQ (reference sequence). V trimming: 5 bases; J trimming: 4 bases; junction bases outside the gene matches: 8. This CDR3 comprises 15 residues.